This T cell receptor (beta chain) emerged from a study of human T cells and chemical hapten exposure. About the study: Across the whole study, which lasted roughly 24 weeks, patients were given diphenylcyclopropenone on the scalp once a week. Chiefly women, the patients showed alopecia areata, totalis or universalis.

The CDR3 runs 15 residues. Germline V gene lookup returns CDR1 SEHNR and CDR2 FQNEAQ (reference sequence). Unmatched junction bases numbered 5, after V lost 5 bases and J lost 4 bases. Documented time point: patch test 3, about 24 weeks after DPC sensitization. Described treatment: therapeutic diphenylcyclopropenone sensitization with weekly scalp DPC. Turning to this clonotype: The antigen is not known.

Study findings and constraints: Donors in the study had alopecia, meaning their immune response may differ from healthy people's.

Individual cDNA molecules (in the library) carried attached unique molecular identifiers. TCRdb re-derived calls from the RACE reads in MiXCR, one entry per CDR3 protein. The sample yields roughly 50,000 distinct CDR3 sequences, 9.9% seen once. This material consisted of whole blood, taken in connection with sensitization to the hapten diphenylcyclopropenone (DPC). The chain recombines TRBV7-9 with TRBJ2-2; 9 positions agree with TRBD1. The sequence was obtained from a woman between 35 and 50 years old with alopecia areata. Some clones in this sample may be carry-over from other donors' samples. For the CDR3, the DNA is TGTGCCAGCAGCCCCTGGGACAGGGTCACCGGGGAGCTGTTTTTT. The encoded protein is CASSPWDRVTGELFF.